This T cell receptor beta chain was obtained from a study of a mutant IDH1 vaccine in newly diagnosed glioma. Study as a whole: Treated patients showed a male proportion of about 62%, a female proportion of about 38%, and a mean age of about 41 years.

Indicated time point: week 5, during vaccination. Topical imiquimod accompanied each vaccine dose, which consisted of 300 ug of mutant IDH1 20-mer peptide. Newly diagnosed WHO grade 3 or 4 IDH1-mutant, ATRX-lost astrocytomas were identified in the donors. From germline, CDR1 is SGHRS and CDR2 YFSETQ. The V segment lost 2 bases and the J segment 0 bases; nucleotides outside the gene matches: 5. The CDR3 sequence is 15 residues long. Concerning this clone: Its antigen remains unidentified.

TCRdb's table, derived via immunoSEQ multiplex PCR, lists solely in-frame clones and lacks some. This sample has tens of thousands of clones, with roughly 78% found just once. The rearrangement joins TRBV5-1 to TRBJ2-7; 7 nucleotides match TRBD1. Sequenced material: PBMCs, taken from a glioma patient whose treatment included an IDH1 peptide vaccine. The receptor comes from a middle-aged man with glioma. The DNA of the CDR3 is TGCGCCAGCAGCTTAGAAGGGGGCTTCTCCTACGAGCAGTACTTC. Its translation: CASSLEGGFSYEQYF.